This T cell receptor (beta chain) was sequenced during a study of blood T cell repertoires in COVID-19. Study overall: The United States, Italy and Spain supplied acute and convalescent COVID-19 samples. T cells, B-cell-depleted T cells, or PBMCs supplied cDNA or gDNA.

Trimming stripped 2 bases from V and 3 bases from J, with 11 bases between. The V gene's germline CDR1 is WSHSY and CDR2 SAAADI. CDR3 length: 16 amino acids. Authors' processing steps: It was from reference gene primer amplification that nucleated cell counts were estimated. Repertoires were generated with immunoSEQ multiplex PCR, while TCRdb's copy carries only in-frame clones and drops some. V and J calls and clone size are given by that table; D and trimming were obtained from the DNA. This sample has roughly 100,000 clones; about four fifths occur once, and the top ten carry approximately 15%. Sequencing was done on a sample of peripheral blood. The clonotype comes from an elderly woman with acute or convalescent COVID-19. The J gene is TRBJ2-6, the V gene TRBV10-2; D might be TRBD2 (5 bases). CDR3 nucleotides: TGCGCCAGCAGTGAGCTCCCGGGGAGTGGGGCCAACGTCCTGACTTTC. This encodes CASSELPGSGANVLTF.